This TCR beta chain was captured in a study of shared T cell receptors in the human thymus. Some clones are missing from TCRdb's copy, which holds only in-frame ones; the method was immunoSEQ multiplex PCR. The table includes roughly 550,000 clones, approximately 80% detected once. The V segment lost 3 bases and the J segment 4 bases; nucleotides outside the gene matches: 12. CDR3 length: 17 residues. CDR1 is SGHDT and CDR2 is YYEEEE in the germline V gene. Another study also made use of these data, one on human thymus T cells.

Sequenced input: thymocytes. The TCR comes from a boy in the first two years of life with a congenital heart defect. The chain joins TRBV5-6 to TRBJ2-2, with TRBD1 matching over 7 bases. The CDR3 sequence is CASSYDRVRPTTGELFF. The CDR3 DNA is TGTGCCAGCAGCTACGACAGGGTCCGACCGACCACCGGGGAGCTGTTTTTT.